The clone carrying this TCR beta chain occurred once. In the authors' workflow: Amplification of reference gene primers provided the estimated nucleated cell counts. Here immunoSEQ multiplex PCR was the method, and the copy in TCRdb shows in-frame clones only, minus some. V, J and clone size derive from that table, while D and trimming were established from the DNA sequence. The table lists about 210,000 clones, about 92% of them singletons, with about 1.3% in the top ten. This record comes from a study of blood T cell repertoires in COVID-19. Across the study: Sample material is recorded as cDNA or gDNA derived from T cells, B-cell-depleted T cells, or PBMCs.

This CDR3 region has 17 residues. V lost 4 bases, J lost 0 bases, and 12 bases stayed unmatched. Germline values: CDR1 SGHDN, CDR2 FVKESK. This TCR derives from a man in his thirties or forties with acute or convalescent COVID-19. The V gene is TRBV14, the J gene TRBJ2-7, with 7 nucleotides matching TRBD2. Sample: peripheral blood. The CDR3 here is CASSPTSVIKSSYEQYF. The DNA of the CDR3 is TGTGCCAGCAGCCCTACTAGCGTGATTAAAAGCTCCTACGAGCAGTACTTC.